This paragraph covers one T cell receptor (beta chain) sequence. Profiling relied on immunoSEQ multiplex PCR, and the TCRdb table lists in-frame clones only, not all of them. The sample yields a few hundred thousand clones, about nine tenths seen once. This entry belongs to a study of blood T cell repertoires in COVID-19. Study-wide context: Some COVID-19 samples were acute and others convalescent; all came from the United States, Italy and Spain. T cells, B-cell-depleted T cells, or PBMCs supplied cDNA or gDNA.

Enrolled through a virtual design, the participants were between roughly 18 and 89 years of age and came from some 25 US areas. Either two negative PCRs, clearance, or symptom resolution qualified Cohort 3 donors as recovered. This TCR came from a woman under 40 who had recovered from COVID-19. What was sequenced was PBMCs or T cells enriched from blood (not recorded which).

CDR3 coding DNA: TGTGCCAGCAGCTTGGCCGGGACAGCAACTAATGAAAAACTGTTTTTT. Protein: CASSLAGTATNEKLFF. J is TRBJ1-4 and V is TRBV5-4; TRBD1 agrees at 7 bases. The trim removed 0 bases at V and 0 bases at J, leaving 2 bases unmatched. CDR1 is SGHNT, CDR2 YYREEE, per germline (reference sequence). This CDR3 comprises 16 residues.